This TCR beta chain emerged from a study of blood T cell repertoires in COVID-19. TCRdb keeps only in-frame clones here, not all; method: immunoSEQ multiplex PCR. Of under 200,000 clones in the sample, approximately 86% were seen once. The V and J ends lost 6 bases and 4 bases, in that order; junction bases with no gene match: 11. Germline CDR1 is SQVTM and CDR2 is ANQGSEA. This CDR3 has 16 residues. The sample was peripheral blood. V gene TRBV29-1 combines with J gene TRBJ2-2; 10 nucleotides align to TRBD2. This clonotype was obtained from a man in his 60s with COVID-19, enrolled during active disease. The CDR3 sequence is CSVSGTSEVGTGELFF. The CDR3 DNA is TGCAGCGTATCCGGGACTAGCGAGGTGGGCACCGGGGAGCTGTTTTTT.